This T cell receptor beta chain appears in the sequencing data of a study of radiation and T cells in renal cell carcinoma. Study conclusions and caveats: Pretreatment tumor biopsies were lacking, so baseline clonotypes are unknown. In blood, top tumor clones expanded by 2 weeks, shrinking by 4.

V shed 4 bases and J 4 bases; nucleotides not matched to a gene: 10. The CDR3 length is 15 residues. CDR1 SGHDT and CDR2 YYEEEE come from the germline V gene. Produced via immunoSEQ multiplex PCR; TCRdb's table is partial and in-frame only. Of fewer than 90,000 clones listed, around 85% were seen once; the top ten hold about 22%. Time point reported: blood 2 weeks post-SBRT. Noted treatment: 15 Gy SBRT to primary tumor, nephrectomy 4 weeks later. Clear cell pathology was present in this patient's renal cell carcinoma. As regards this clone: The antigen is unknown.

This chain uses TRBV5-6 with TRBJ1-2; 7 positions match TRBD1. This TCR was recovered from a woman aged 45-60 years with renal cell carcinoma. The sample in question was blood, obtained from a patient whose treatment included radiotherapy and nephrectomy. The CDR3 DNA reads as TGTGCCAGCAGCGTCGCGCCAGGGGGGGGCTATGGCTACACCTTC. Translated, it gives CASSVAPGGGYGYTF.